These T cell receptor beta chains were read from a single sample in a study of shared clonotypes between healthy human individuals. Profiled with immunoSEQ multiplex PCR; TCRdb holds only in-frame clones, not every one. This table holds hundreds of thousands of clones, about 96% found once. The material sequenced was naive CD4+ T cells sorted from blood. Every receptor here comes from a woman in her thirties in good health. CDR3s include the opening cysteine and the closing phenylalanine or tryptophan. Each record gives: CDR3 DNA, CDR3 protein, clone size, D gene, V gene, J gene. The D gene is left open where the match is weak. Clone size is not always given. Where it is, it says once, few, many or a class for expanded clones.

CDR3nt: TGTGCCAGCAGTTACGTCGGGGGAGCTGGCTACACCTTC
CDR3aa: CASSYVGGAGYTF
abundance: -
d_gene: -
v_gene: TRBV6-6
j_gene: TRBJ1-2

CDR3nt: TGTGCCAGCAGTCTTAGCGGGAGACACGAGCAGTACTTC
CDR3aa: CASSLSGRHEQYF
abundance: once
d_gene: TRBD2
v_gene: TRBV6-5
j_gene: TRBJ2-7

CDR3nt: TGTGCCAGCAGCTGGATGGAGGGGGCCTACAATGAGCAGTTCTTC
CDR3aa: CASSWMEGAYNEQFF
abundance: once
d_gene: -
v_gene: TRBV7-2
j_gene: TRBJ2-1

CDR3nt: TGTGCCAGCAGCTTGGCGCATGAGCAGTTCTTC
CDR3aa: CASSLAHEQFF
abundance: once
d_gene: -
v_gene: TRBV7-9
j_gene: TRBJ2-1

CDR3nt: TGCGCCAGCAGCCAAGGGCTAGCGGGTATCCAAGAGACCCAGTACTTC
CDR3aa: CASSQGLAGIQETQYF
abundance: -
d_gene: TRBD2
v_gene: TRBV4-1
j_gene: TRBJ2-5

CDR3nt: TGCGCCAGCAGCTCCGGACAGGGCAACACCATATATTTT
CDR3aa: CASSSGQGNTIYF
abundance: -
d_gene: TRBD1
v_gene: TRBV5-1
j_gene: TRBJ1-3

CDR3nt: TGTGCCAGCAACCTAGCGGGAGGATGGTCCTACGAGCAGTACTTC
CDR3aa: CASNLAGGWSYEQYF
abundance: -
d_gene: TRBD2
v_gene: TRBV28
j_gene: TRBJ2-7

CDR3nt: TGTGCCAGCACAAAGGGGTATGGCTACACCTTC
CDR3aa: CASTKGYGYTF
abundance: -
d_gene: -
v_gene: TRBV28
j_gene: TRBJ1-2

CDR3nt: TGTGCCAGTAGACTCACTAGCGGAGCGAACACCGGGGAGCTGTTTTTT
CDR3aa: CASRLTSGANTGELFF
abundance: -
d_gene: TRBD2
v_gene: TRBV19
j_gene: TRBJ2-2

CDR3nt: TGTGCCAGCAGTCCCCAGTACAATCCCTACGAGCAGTACTTC
CDR3aa: CASSPQYNPYEQYF
abundance: -
d_gene: -
v_gene: TRBV27
j_gene: TRBJ2-7

CDR3nt: TGTGCCAGCAGCTTACGGAATACTGATACTAGCGGGAGGCCCTACGAGCAGTACTTC
CDR3aa: CASSLRNTDTSGRPYEQYF
abundance: -
d_gene: TRBD2
v_gene: TRBV7-9
j_gene: TRBJ2-7

CDR3nt: TGTGCCAGTAGGGACCTACCGAATGAAAAACTGTTTTTT
CDR3aa: CASRDLPNEKLFF
abundance: -
d_gene: -
v_gene: TRBV6-1
j_gene: TRBJ1-4

CDR3nt: TGTGCCAGCAGCGCCCGACTAGCGACAGAGACCCAGTACTTC
CDR3aa: CASSARLATETQYF
abundance: -
d_gene: TRBD2
v_gene: TRBV9
j_gene: TRBJ2-5

CDR3nt: TGTGCCAGCAGCTTAGTAGCGGGGGCAAGCTCTGGGGCCAACGTCCTGACTTTC
CDR3aa: CASSLVAGASSGANVLTF
abundance: -
d_gene: TRBD2
v_gene: TRBV7-2
j_gene: TRBJ2-6

CDR3nt: TGTGCCAGCAGTGAGATTTACACTGAAGCTTTCTTT
CDR3aa: CASSEIYTEAFF
abundance: -
d_gene: -
v_gene: TRBV2
j_gene: TRBJ1-1

CDR3nt: TGTGCCAGTAGTATGGGAGGAAGGAACACTGAAGCTTTCTTT
CDR3aa: CASSMGGRNTEAFF
abundance: -
d_gene: -
v_gene: TRBV19
j_gene: TRBJ1-1